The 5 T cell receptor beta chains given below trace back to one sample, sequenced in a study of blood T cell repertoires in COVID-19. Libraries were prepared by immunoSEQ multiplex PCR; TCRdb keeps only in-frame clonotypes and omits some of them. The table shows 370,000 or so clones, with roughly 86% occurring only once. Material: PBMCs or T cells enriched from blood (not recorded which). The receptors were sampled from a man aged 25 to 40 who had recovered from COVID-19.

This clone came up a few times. This CDR3 is CASSLGQGELYGYTF. CDR3 DNA sequence: TGTGCCAGCAGCTTAGGACAGGGGGAGTTGTATGGCTACACCTTC. The V gene is TRBV7-2, the J gene TRBJ1-2; 9 nucleotides match TRBD1. With V trimmed by 1 base and J by 5 bases, 5 bases remained unmatched. CDR1 is SGHTA, CDR2 FQGNSA, per germline. The CDR3 is made up of 15 amino acids.

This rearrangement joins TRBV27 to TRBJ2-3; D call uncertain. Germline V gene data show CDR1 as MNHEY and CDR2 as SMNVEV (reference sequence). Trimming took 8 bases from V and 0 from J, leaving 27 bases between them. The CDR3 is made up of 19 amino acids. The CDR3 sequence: CASRVNINSYRFSTDTQYF. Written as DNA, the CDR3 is TGTGCCAGCCGGGTAAACATCAACTCGTACCGTTTTAGCACAGATACGCAGTATTTT.

CDR3: CASSLGQGGNTEAFF. CDR3 DNA sequence: TGCGCCAGCAGCTTGGGTCAGGGAGGGAACACTGAAGCTTTCTTT. The chain recombines TRBV5-1 with TRBJ1-1, with a weak D call TRBD1 (5 bases). The CDR3 loop spans 15 amino acids. Germline V CDR1 and CDR2: SGHRS, YFSETQ. V lost 0 bases and J 1 base, leaving 10 bases between the germline ends. Combining the CDR3 with reference TRBV5-1 and TRBJ1-1 gives the whole variable domain KAGVTQTPRYLIKTRGQQVTLSCSPISGHRSVSWYQQTPGQGLQFLFEYFSETQRNKGNFPGRFSGRQFSNSRSEMNVSTLELGDSALYLCASSLGQGGNTEAFFGQGTRLTVV.

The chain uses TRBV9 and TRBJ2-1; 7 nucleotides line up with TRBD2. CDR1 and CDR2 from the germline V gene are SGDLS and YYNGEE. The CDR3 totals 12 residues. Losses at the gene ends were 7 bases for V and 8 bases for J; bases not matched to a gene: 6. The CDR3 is CASARAGDEQFF. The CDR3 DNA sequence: TGTGCCAGCGCCCGGGCGGGGGATGAGCAGTTCTTC.

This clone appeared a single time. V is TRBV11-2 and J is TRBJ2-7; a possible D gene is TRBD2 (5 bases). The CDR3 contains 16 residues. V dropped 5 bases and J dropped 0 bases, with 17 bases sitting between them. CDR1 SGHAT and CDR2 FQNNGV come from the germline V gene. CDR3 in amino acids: CASSPKEGLSSYEQYF. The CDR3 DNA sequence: TGTGCCAGCAGCCCAAAAGAGGGCTTGAGCTCCTACGAGCAGTACTTC.